This TCR beta chain was documented in a study of shared clonotypes between healthy human individuals. Study findings and constraints: Clonotypes shared by all four sorted-subset donors had higher generation probabilities than non-shared clonotypes.

Concerning this clone: Its antigen is unknown.

The CDR3 covers 15 residues. V dropped 6 bases and J dropped 2 bases, with 16 bases sitting between them. CDR1 and CDR2 from the germline V gene are SGHDT and YYEEEE. The DNA input per sorted-subset replicate PCR was 150 to 200 ng, corresponding to 25,000 to 35,000 T cell genomes. Method: immunoSEQ multiplex PCR; TCRdb's copy keeps in-frame clones and lacks some. The sample has millions of clones; approximately 95% are singletons. Sequencing was carried out using naive CD4+ T cells sorted from blood. The subset here: CD45RA+ positively selected. The sequence was obtained from a man aged 18 to 35 in good health. The chain combines TRBV5-6 with TRBJ2-3; D is perhaps TRBD2 (5 bases). CDR3 residues: CASTILRGYTDTQYF. In nucleotides, the CDR3 is TGTGCCAGCACCATTCTTCGGGGTTACACAGATACGCAGTATTTT.